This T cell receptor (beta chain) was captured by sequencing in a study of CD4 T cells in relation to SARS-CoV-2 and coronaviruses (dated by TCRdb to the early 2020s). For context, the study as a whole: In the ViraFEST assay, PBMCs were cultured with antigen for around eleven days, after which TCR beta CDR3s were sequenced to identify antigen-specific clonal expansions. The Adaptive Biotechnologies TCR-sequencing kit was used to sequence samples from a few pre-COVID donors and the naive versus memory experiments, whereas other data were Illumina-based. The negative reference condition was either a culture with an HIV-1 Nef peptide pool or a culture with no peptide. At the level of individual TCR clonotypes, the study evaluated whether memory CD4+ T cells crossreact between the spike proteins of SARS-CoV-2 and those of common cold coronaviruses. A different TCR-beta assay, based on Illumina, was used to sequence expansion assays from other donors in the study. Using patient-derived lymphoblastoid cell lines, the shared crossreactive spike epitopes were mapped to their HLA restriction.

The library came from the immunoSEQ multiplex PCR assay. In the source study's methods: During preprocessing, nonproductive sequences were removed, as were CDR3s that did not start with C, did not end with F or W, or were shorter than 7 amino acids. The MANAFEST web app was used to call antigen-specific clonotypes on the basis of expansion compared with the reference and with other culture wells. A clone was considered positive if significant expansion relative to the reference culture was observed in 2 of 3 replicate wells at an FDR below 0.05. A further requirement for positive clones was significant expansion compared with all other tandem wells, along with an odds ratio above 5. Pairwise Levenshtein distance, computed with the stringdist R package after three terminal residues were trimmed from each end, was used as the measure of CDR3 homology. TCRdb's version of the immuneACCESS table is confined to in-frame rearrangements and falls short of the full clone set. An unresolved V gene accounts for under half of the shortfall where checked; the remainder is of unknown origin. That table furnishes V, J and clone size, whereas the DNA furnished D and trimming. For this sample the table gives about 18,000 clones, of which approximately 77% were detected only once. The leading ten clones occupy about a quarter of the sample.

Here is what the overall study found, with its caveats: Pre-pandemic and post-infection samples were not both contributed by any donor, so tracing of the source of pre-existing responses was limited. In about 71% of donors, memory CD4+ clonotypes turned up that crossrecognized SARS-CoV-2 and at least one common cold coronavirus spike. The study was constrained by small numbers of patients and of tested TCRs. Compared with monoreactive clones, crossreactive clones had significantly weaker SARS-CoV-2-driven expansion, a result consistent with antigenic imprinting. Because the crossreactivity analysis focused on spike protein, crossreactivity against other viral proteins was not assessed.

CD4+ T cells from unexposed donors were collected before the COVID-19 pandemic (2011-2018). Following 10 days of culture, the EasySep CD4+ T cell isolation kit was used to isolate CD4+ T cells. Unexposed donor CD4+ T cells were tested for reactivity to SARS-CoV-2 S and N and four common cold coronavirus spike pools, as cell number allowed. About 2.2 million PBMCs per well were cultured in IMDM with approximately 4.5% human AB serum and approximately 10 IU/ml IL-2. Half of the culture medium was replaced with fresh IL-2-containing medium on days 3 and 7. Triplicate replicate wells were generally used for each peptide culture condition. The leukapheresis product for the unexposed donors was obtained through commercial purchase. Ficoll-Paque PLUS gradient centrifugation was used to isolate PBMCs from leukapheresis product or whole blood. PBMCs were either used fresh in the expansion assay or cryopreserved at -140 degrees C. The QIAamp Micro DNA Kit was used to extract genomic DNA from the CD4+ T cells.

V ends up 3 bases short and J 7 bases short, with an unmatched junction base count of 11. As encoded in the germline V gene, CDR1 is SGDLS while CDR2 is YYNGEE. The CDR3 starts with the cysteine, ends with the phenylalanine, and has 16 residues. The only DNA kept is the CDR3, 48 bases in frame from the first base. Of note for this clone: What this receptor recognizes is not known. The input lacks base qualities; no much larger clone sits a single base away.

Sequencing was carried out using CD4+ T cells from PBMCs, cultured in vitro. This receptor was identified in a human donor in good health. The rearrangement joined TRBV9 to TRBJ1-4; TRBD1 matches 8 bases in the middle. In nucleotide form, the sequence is TGTGCCAGCAGCGAAAGCCCAGGGGGCGCCCGTGAAAAACTGTTTTTT. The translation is CASSESPGGAREKLFF.